The entry that follows covers one TCR beta chain sequence. The CDR3 length is 17 residues. J gave up 4 bases and V 4 bases, and 10 bases lay outside the gene matches. Germline CDR1 SGDLS, CDR2 YYNGEE. This sample stems from a study of blood T cell repertoires in COVID-19. Overall study context: COVID-19 samples, acute and convalescent, were from the United States, Italy and Spain. Sources were T cells, B-cell-depleted T cells, or PBMCs; the material itself was cDNA or gDNA.

Sequenced by immunoSEQ multiplex PCR; TCRdb stores in-frame clones only, minus some. The sample has 150,000 or so clones; around 80% are singletons. Sequencing input: PBMCs or T cells enriched from blood (not recorded which). The genes are TRBV9 and TRBJ2-1, with 11 bases fitting TRBD2. This sequence originates from a woman aged 45-65 years in a cohort exposed to, infected with or recovered from COVID-19 (not recorded which). The CDR3 reads CASSTQGTSGIYNEQFF. CDR3 bases: TGTGCCAGCAGCACCCAAGGGACTAGCGGAATATACAATGAGCAGTTCTTC.